This TCR beta chain was obtained from a study of T cells in Graves' hyperthyroidism and ophthalmopathy. This clonotype was observed at least ten times. CDR1 and CDR2 from the germline V gene are SGHRS and YFSETQ. V was pared by 3 bases and J by 3 bases, with 9 bases of the junction left unmatched. The CDR3 is made up of 15 amino acids. What was amplified from RNA transcripts were TCR beta CDR3 regions. During a first-round RT-PCR of the TCR CDR3, the HTBI primer set was used. TCRdb used MiXCR to reprocess the multiplex PCR reads, holding one entry per CDR3 protein. The repertoire holds 600,000 to 900,000 distinct CDR3 sequences, with less than 20% as singletons. Criteria for exclusion of patients were uncontrolled infection, other autoimmune disease, pregnancy or lactation. Fresh peripheral blood, 8 to 10 ml, was the source of the PBMCs.

Specimen: blood. The rearrangement links TRBV5-1 to TRBJ2-7; 7 nucleotides align to TRBD1. The receptor's source is a man aged 18 to 35 with Graves' hyperthyroidism. DNA for the CDR3: TGCGCCAGCAGCTCGGGGACAGCAGCGATCTACGAGCAGTACTTC. It encodes CASSSGTAAIYEQYF.